This T cell receptor (beta chain) comes out of a study of shared clonotypes between healthy human individuals. Study-level background: Three plates were used per donor for CD4 naive, three for CD4 memory, two for CD8 naive and one for CD8 memory. General study points: Sampling covered blood only; tissue repertoires likely differ.

As for this clone: Its target is not known.

Per the original data handling: Filtering was not the same, since immunoSEQ gave junction-only sequences without quality scores. Libraries were prepared by immunoSEQ multiplex PCR; TCRdb keeps only in-frame clonotypes and omits some of them. V and J calls plus clone size are reproduced from that table; the DNA served to infer D and trimming. This table has fewer than 200,000 clones, around 63% appearing once. This receptor was taken from a man aged 25 to 40 in good health. The sequenced sample consisted of memory CD4+ T cells sorted from blood. This sample's subset: CD45RA-negative fraction.

The CDR3 spells CASQDNYGYTF. The DNA for the CDR3 is TGTGCCAGCCAGGATAACTATGGCTACACCTTC. The chain combines TRBV2 with TRBJ1-2; D uncertain. This CDR3 spans 11 amino acids. Trimming removed 8 bases at V and 1 base at J, with 5 bases between. Looked up from germline, CDR1 is SNHLY and CDR2 is FYNNEI.